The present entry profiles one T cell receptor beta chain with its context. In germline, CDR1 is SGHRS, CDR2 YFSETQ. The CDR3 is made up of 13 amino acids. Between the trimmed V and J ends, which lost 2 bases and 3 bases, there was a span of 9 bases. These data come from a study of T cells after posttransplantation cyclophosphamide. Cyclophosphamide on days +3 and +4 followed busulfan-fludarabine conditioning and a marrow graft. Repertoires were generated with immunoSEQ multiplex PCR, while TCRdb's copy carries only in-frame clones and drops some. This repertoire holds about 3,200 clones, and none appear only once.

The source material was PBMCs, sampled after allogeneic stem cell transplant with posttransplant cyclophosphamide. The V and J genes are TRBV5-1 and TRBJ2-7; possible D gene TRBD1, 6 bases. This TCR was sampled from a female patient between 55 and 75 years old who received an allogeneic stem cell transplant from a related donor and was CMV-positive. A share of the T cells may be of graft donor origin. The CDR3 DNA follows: TGCGCCAGCAGCTTAGACAGGTACTACGAGCAGTACTTC. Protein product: CASSLDRYYEQYF.